This entry is about one T cell receptor beta chain. The V gene's germline CDR1 is SNHLY and CDR2 FYNNEI. The junction had 10 bases not matched to a gene; V was cut back by 7 bases and J by 5 bases. The CDR3 spans 15 residues. Original handling: Estimates of nucleated cell counts were drawn from the amplification of reference gene primers. This table comes from immunoSEQ multiplex PCR, and its TCRdb copy is limited to in-frame clones, with some not included. That table is the source of V, J and clone size, and D and trimming were worked out from the DNA. This table holds roughly 200,000 clones, around 94% found once. Patients of the Seattle cohort, enrolled during active infection, were followed longitudinally. This sample stems from a study of blood T cell repertoires in COVID-19. Study-wide background: Whether acute or convalescent, the COVID-19 samples came from the United States, Italy and Spain. The cDNA or gDNA used as material had been derived from T cells, B-cell-depleted T cells, or PBMCs.

Sequenced: peripheral blood. V gene TRBV2 combines with J gene TRBJ1-4, with 7 positions matching TRBD1. The clonotype was recovered from a man aged 25-45 years with COVID-19, enrolled during active disease. The CDR3 loop is CASNLQGIGNEKLFF. The CDR3 DNA is TGTGCCAGCAACTTACAGGGGATAGGCAATGAAAAACTGTTTTTT.